These T cell receptor beta chains were read from a single sample in a study of breast tumors, draining lymph nodes, adjacent tissues. TCRdb analysed the multiplex PCR reads with MiXCR anew, one entry per CDR3 protein. The sample lists over 150,000 distinct CDR3 sequences; approximately 31% were seen once. Sequencing was carried out using axillary lymph node tissue. The receptors derive from a female donor with breast cancer. Some clones in this sample may be carry-over from other donors' samples. Each CDR3 is given with its conserved first and last residue. Fields, in order: D gene, J gene, V gene, clone size, CDR3 protein, CDR3 DNA. D genes are given only for firm matches. Not all rows give a size; the values are once, few, many and, for expanded clones, a class.

>TRBD1|TRBJ2-1|TRBV4-2|many
CASSQDGSGGREQFF
TGTGCCAGCAGCCAAGATGGGTCAGGGGGCCGTGAGCAGTTCTTC
>NA|TRBJ1-4|TRBV5-4|NA
CASSSMKDPTNEKLFF
TGTGCCAGCAGCTCTATGAAAGATCCAACTAATGAAAAACTGTTTTTT
>TRBD2|TRBJ2-7|TRBV11-2|NA
CASSQDTSGSEQYF
TGTGCCAGCAGCCAAGATACTAGCGGGAGCGAGCAGTACTTC
>NA|TRBJ2-7|TRBV12-3/TRBV12-4|many
CASPTRGEQYF
TGTGCCAGCCCGACCAGGGGCGAGCAGTACTTC
>NA|TRBJ1-3|TRBV30|many
CAWSVRGSGNTIYF
TGTGCCTGGAGTGTACGGGGCTCTGGAAACACCATATATTTT
>NA|TRBJ1-4|TRBV3-1|NA
CASSQRGGEELFF
TGTGCCAGCAGCCAGCGGGGGGGTGAAGAACTGTTTTTT
>NA|TRBJ1-2|TRBV7-2|NA
CASSADGGTGYTF
TGTGCCAGCAGCGCAGACGGGGGGACTGGCTACACCTTC
>TRBD1|TRBJ1-1|TRBV25-1|few
CASREDRLNTEAFF
TGTGCCAGCAGGGAGGACAGGTTGAACACTGAAGCTTTCTTT
>NA|TRBJ1-5|TRBV3-1|many
CASSQDSAINQPQHF
TGTGCCAGCAGCCAAGATTCGGCAATTAATCAGCCCCAGCATTTT
>NA|TRBJ2-6|TRBV20-1|many
CSASAYGANVLTF
TGCAGTGCTAGTGCCTACGGGGCCAACGTCCTGACTTTC
>NA|TRBJ2-7|TRBV3-2|many
CASTQVDYEQYF
TGTGCCAGCACCCAGGTCGACTACGAGCAGTACTTC
>NA|TRBJ1-6|TRBV18|many
CASSPRDTNSPLHF
TGTGCCAGCTCACCGAGGGACACCAATTCACCCCTCCACTTT
>NA|TRBJ2-7|TRBV6-5|NA
CASSHSIGVGSYEQYF
TGTGCCAGCAGTCACTCGATCGGGGTAGGATCCTACGAGCAGTACTTC
>NA|TRBJ2-5|TRBV19|many
CASSITGKETQYF
TGTGCCAGTAGTATAACAGGAAAAGAGACCCAGTACTTC
>TRBD2|TRBJ2-3|TRBV25-1|medium-sized
CASSELTSGGSDTQYF
TGTGCCAGCAGTGAATTAACTAGCGGGGGGTCAGATACGCAGTATTTT
>NA|TRBJ2-5|TRBV6-1|many
CASSGSGSGTQYF
TGTGCCAGCAGTGGGAGCGGGTCTGGGACCCAGTACTTC
>TRBD2|TRBJ2-1|TRBV7-3|many
CASSLRPSASGSYNEQFF
TGTGCCAGCAGCTTAAGGCCCTCGGCTAGCGGCTCCTACAATGAGCAGTTCTTC
>TRBD1|TRBJ1-1|TRBV4-1|few
CASSQDRDSAREAFF
TGCGCCAGCAGCCAAGATCGGGACAGCGCCCGTGAAGCTTTCTTT
>TRBD2|TRBJ2-1|TRBV7-3|many
CASSSGLAEDEQFF
TGTGCCAGCAGCTCAGGACTAGCTGAGGATGAGCAGTTCTTC
>NA|TRBJ1-5|TRBV28|few
CASSLIGFSTRTEGLNQPQHF
TGTGCCAGCAGTTTGATCGGGTTTTCCACTCGGACGGAAGGTCTGAATCAGCCCCAGCATTTT
>TRBD1|TRBJ1-2|TRBV18|NA
CASSRVQQGVDGYTF
TGTGCCAGCTCACGCGTACAACAGGGGGTTGATGGCTACACCTTC
>TRBD2|TRBJ2-5|TRBV2|NA
CASSEGLAGGNQETQYF
TGTGCCAGCAGTGAAGGACTAGCGGGGGGCAACCAAGAGACCCAGTACTTC
>NA|TRBJ2-3|TRBV20-1|many
CSARDQVTYTDTQYF
TGCAGTGCTAGAGATCAGGTTACTTACACAGATACGCAGTATTTT
>NA|TRBJ1-3|TRBV29-1|many
CSARPAGEGNTIYF
TGCAGCGCCCGGCCGGCTGGCGAGGGAAACACCATATATTTT
>NA|TRBJ1-5|TRBV6-5|NA
CASSSMGRHQPQHF
TGTGCCAGCAGTTCCATGGGCCGGCACCAGCCCCAGCATTTT
>TRBD2|TRBJ2-3|TRBV24-1|many
CATSDLGGDTQYF
TGTGCCACCAGCGACTTGGGGGGGGATACGCAGTATTTT
>NA|TRBJ2-5|TRBV18|many
CASSPRGRQETQYF
TGTGCCAGCTCACCCCGTGGCAGGCAAGAGACCCAGTACTTC
>TRBD2|TRBJ2-3|TRBV9|once
CASSPPNTGGTRTDTQYF
TGTGCCAGCAGCCCCCCCAACACCGGGGGGACCCGCACAGATACGCAGTATTTT
>NA|TRBJ1-6|TRBV20-1|NA
CSARDPDNSPLHF
TGCAGTGCTAGAGATCCAGATAATTCACCCCTCCACTTT
>TRBD1|TRBJ2-1|TRBV11-3|many
CASSSHRGPNEQFF
TGTGCCAGCAGCTCCCACAGGGGGCCTAATGAGCAGTTCTTC
>NA|TRBJ2-1|TRBV5-1|many
CASSGQGLAAGTNEQFF
TGCGCCAGCAGCGGGCAGGGGTTGGCAGCGGGGACGAATGAGCAGTTCTTC
>NA|TRBJ2-1|TRBV25-1|NA
CASSSRDSRSSYNEQFF
TGTGCCAGCAGTTCCCGGGACTCCCGAAGCTCCTACAATGAGCAGTTCTTC
>TRBD2|TRBJ2-7|TRBV6-2/TRBV6-3|NA
CASSHGRGTYEQYF
TGTGCCAGCAGTCACGGGCGGGGGACCTACGAGCAGTACTTC
>TRBD2|TRBJ2-1|TRBV20-1|many
CSARDPRAGGPRDEQFF
TGCAGTGCTAGAGATCCGCGAGCGGGGGGCCCGAGGGATGAGCAGTTCTTC
>TRBD2|TRBJ2-1|TRBV7-9|NA
CASSLGSGSGNEQLF
TGTGCCAGCAGCTTGGGTAGCGGGAGCGGAAATGAGCAGCTCTTC
>TRBD2|TRBJ2-1|TRBV2|many
CASSVLAGGGQFF
TGTGCCAGCAGTGTTCTAGCGGGGGGAGGGCAGTTCTTC
>TRBD2|TRBJ2-3|TRBV20-1|many
CSAGTSGSGTDTQYF
TGCAGTGCTGGGACTAGCGGGAGTGGGACAGATACGCAGTATTTT
>NA|TRBJ1-5|TRBV5-6|many
CASSTGIGPQHF
TGTGCCAGCAGCACGGGAATCGGGCCCCAGCATTTT
>NA|TRBJ2-7|TRBV19|many
CASSTQDSLYEQYF
TGTGCCAGTAGTACGCAAGACAGCCTCTACGAGCAGTACTTC
>NA|TRBJ1-6|TRBV9|NA
CASSVQNSYNSPPHF
TGTGCCAGCAGCGTACAAAACTCCTATAATTCACCCCCCCACTTT
>NA|TRBJ2-1|TRBV7-2|many
CASSFRGSTYNEQFF
TGTGCCAGCAGCTTCCGGGGGAGTACTTACAATGAGCAGTTCTTC
>NA|TRBJ1-5|TRBV6-6|NA
CASSSQGRSNQPQHF
TGTGCCAGCAGTTCACAGGGCAGGAGCAATCAGCCCCAGCATTTT
>NA|TRBJ2-5|TRBV29-1|NA
CSLGGGQTQYF
TGCAGCTTAGGTGGCGGGCAGACCCAGTACTTC
>TRBD2|TRBJ2-5|TRBV11-2|many
CASSVGGGGRETQYF
TGTGCCAGCAGCGTGGGCGGGGGGGGCAGAGAGACCCAGTACTTC